These 7 T cell receptor beta chains came from one sample sequenced in a study of cytomegalovirus exposure and HLA in healthy donors (dated by TCRdb to about 2017). Libraries were made using the immunoSEQ multiplex PCR assay. A mixture of 60 forward primers for TCR Vbeta segments and 13 reverse primers for TCR Jbeta segments was used in the multiplex PCR. Imported from immuneACCESS, the table was reduced by TCRdb to in-frame sequences with V and J called. These copies leave out some clones; in studies compared against another copy, an unresolved V gene accounts for under half, and the cause of the remainder is not known. The sample table records about 150,000 clones; around 78% of these occur just once. About 3% of the sample belongs to the ten largest clones. The material sequenced was PBMCs. The receptors were gathered from a man aged 35-49 years in good health and CMV-seropositive.

CDR3 DNA: TGTGCCACCAGCCTCCCAGGGAACGAGCAGTACTTC. It translates to CATSLPGNEQYF. The chain joins TRBV15 to TRBJ2-7, with D possibly being TRBD1 (5 bases). CDR3 length: 12 amino acids. The germline V and J ends were trimmed by 5 bases and 5 bases, with 10 bases remaining between them. Germline CDR1 LNHNV, CDR2 YYDKDF (reference sequence).

The CDR3 DNA reads as TGTGCCAGCAGCTTGGGGGGACAGGGGGTTCGGCGGGAGACCCAGTACTTC. Amino acids: CASSLGGQGVRRETQYF. V gene TRBV7-2 combines with J gene TRBJ2-5; 11 bases fit TRBD1. This CDR3 spans 17 amino acids. After removal of 3 bases from V and 5 bases from J, the junction contained 11 bases not matched to a gene. CDR1 and CDR2 (germline): SGHTA, FQGNSA.

Written as DNA, the CDR3 is TGTGCCAGCAGCGTAGGTAACAGAGAGAACACTGAAGCTTTCTTT. It yields the protein CASSVGNRENTEAFF. This chain links TRBV9 with TRBJ1-1; D not resolved. The CDR3 sequence is 15 residues long. V lost 0 bases to trimming and J lost 1 base, with 10 bases between them. Germline V lookup: CDR1 SGDLS, CDR2 YYNGEE.

This clone was picked up a small number of times. The chain is built from TRBV6-6 and TRBJ2-7, with a possible D match to TRBD1 (5 bases). This CDR3 is 14 amino acids long. Looked up from germline, CDR1 is MNHNY and CDR2 is SVGAGI (reference sequence). V lost 0 bases, J lost 2 bases, and 8 bases lay in between. CDR3 sequence: CASSYSSRAYEQYF. The CDR3 region has the DNA TGTGCCAGCAGTTACTCGAGCAGGGCCTACGAGCAGTACTTC.

This sequence joins TRBV28 and TRBJ1-2; D is unresolved. Per the germline V gene, CDR1 is MDHEN and CDR2 is SYDVKM. The ends were cut back, 3 bases at V and 6 bases at J, with 5 bases in the middle. The CDR3 is made up of 11 amino acids. The CDR3 loop reads CASSFRDGYTF. The CDR3 region has the DNA TGTGCCAGCAGTTTTCGGGATGGCTACACCTTC.

This chain uses TRBV6-5 with TRBJ2-7, with D possibly being TRBD1 (5 bases). Trimming shortened V by 6 bases and J by 3 bases, and 12 bases separated the two germline ends. The CDR3 is 13 residues long. Looked up from germline, CDR1 is MNHEY and CDR2 is SVGAGI. The CDR3 nucleotides read TGTGCCAGCAGCCGATCAGGGTACTACGAGCAGTACTTC. It encodes CASSRSGYYEQYF.

The chain employs TRBV5-1 and TRBJ2-3, with D tentatively TRBD1 (6 bases). CDR3 size: 15 residues. CDR1 SGHRS and CDR2 YFSETQ come from the germline V gene. V was pared by 1 base and J by 2 bases, with 11 bases between. CDR3 DNA sequence: TGCGCCAGCAGCTTGACTTCAGGGGCCACAGATACGCAGTATTTT. This translates into CASSLTSGATDTQYF.